Detailed here is one T cell receptor (beta chain). Sequencing used immunoSEQ multiplex PCR; TCRdb keeps in-frame clones, though not all of them. The table has roughly 150,000 clones, about nine tenths seen once. This CDR3 is built from 15 residues. The J segment lost 6 bases and the V segment lost 4 bases, leaving 9 bases of the junction unmatched. Per the germline V gene, CDR1 is SGHRS and CDR2 is YFSETQ. Those enrolled, adults aged about 18 to 89 years, came from around 25 US areas. Participant reports of clinical history set cohort assignment. Recovered Cohort 3 donors showed two negative PCRs, clearance, or symptom resolution. This sample was included in a study of blood T cell repertoires in COVID-19. Study-level background: From the United States, Italy and Spain came samples of acute and convalescent COVID-19.

The chain joins TRBV5-1 to TRBJ2-2, with 7 positions matching TRBD2. Sequencing was done on a sample of PBMCs or T cells enriched from blood (not recorded which). This clonotype was obtained from a man over 45 who had recovered from COVID-19. CDR3 in DNA: TGCGCCAGCAGCCCCGTGGCGGGAGCTTCCGGGGAGCTGTTTTTT. Translating gives CASSPVAGASGELFF.